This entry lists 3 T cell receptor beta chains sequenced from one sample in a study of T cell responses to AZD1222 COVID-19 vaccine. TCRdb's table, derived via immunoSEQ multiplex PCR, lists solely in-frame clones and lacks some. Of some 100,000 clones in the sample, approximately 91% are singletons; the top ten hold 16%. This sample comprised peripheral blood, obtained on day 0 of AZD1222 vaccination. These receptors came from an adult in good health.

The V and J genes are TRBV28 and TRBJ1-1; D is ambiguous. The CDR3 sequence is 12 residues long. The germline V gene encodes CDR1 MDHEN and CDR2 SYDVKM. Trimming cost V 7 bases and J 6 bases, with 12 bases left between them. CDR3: CASNSFWAEAFF. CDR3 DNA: TGTGCCAGCAATTCTTTTTGGGCTGAAGCTTTCTTT.

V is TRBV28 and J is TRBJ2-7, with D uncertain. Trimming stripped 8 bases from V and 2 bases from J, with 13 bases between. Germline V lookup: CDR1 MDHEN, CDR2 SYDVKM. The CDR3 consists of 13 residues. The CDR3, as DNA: TGTGCCAGCTTCTCGCCAGCGACCTACGAGCAGTACTTC. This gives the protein CASFSPATYEQYF.

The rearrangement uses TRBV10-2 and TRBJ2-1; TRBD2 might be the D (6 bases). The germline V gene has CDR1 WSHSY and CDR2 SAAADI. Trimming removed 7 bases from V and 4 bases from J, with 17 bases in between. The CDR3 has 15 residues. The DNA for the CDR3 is TGCGCCAGCACCCATGTAGCGGACCTATACAATGAGCAGTTCTTC. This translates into CASTHVADLYNEQFF.